A selection of T cell receptor beta chains follows, all from one sample in a study of T cells in Graves' hyperthyroidism and ophthalmopathy. TCRdb re-analysed the multiplex PCR reads in MiXCR, keeping a single row per CDR3 protein. The sample lists 600,000 to 900,000 distinct CDR3 sequences, 16% occurring once. Sequencing was performed on blood. The receptors were sampled from a man younger than 30 with Graves' hyperthyroidism. The conserved cysteine and the conserved F or W are not part of the CDR3 here.

v_gene,CDR3aa
TRBV6-5,ASSYNLGEQY
TRBV24-1,ATSDPVGAGASTNEQF
TRBV7-2,ASSPWDGTNEKLF
TRBV7-3,ASSLAQKETQY
TRBV28,ASSSYRDTSYEQY
TRBV11-3,ASSLVLGSYEQY
TRBV18,ASSPPGWVNTEAF
TRBV9,ASSHRQGAGLAGSNTGELF
TRBV20-1,SALPGLASGELF
TRBV2,ASSRDRFGVAF
TRBV30,AWSVLARSYNEQF
TRBV9,ASSVTGTDFYGYT
TRBV7-9,ASSPQDRTDTQY
TRBV28,ASSTLDGQETQY
TRBV4-2,ASSQDFRREADIQY
TRBV24-1,ATSATSAETQY
TRBV28,ASLSGEGANVLT
TRBV18,ASSTATGSAYEQY
TRBV28,ASTSGRGQTGELF
TRBV28,ASSYSLAGGISDTQY
TRBV20-1,SAAPELDEQF
TRBV28,ASTTPRRDGYT
TRBV7-9,ASSRTSGSGYEQY
TRBV19,ASEQNYEQY
TRBV6-1,AKRQGIETQY
TRBV28,ASRGRENNEQF
TRBV7-9,ASSFGPAGTGELF
TRBV6-1,ASRPSGPHEQF
TRBV19,ASSTGTGRGGELF